This T cell receptor (beta chain) is drawn from a study of blood T cell repertoires in COVID-19 (dated by TCRdb to 2020 to 2021). About the investigation overall: Collaborator samples came from the United States, Italy and Spain and covered acute and convalescent phases of COVID-19. Deeply sampled blood TCRbeta repertoires from subjects exposed to, actively infected with, or recovered from COVID-19 were included in the dataset. The material from the prospective study consisted of cDNA or gDNA derived from T cells, B-cell-depleted T cells, or PBMCs. The repertoires were released in a freely available public database intended as a resource for research on the immune response to SARS-CoV-2. The samples were drawn from the first 160 participants of the ongoing ImmuneRACE study and from 950 to 1,500 subjects provided by 6 global collaborators. A de-identified subject ID, COVID-19 status, age in years and sex were almost always included in the sample metadata. HLA class I and class II types, where available, came from metadata supplied by the sample provider rather than from assay-based typing.

Results and caveats for the whole study, not just this receptor: The amount of clinical and demographic metadata varied by source and participant and was provided uncurated.

Each collaborating institution followed its own protocols to collect whole blood in K2EDTA tubes. For TCRbeta analysis, collaborator samples were shipped as frozen whole blood, as isolated PBMCs, or as DNA extracted from either sample type. Deletion took 7 bases off V and 4 bases off J, with a span of 4 bases between the germline ends. From the germline V gene, CDR1 is MDHEN and CDR2 is SYDVKM. The CDR3 has 10 amino acids, counting the end cysteine and phenylalanine. The DNA shown is the 30-base CDR3, in frame from base 1. The immunoSEQ Assay, a bias-controlled multiplex PCR, was used to amplify TCRbeta CDR3 regions from genomic DNA. The authors processed their data as follows. The number of nucleated cells in each sample was estimated from the amplification of reference gene primers within the assay. To quantify the absolute abundance of each unique TCRbeta CDR3 rearrangement, sequence reads were collapsed and filtered. For each sample, productive Simpson clonality was calculated as the square root of Simpson's diversity index over productive rearrangements. The immuneACCESS repertoire file appears here via TCRdb, limited to in-frame rearrangements. These files lack a portion of the clones; in checked studies, under half of the deficit traces to unresolved V genes, and the cause of the others is not known. The DNA was the basis for D and trimming; V, J and clone size are from that table. The sample data list 50,000 to 65,000 clones, and about 91% of these were observed just once. About 4.3% of the sample belongs to the ten largest clones.

Points on this clone: Its recognized antigen is unknown. Per-base quality was not reported, and no clone a single base away is much larger than it.

The V and J segments used are TRBV28 and TRBJ1-2, with the D gene too uncertain to name. This receptor was taken from a man aged 60-69 years with acute or convalescent COVID-19. The sample comprised peripheral blood. The sequence in DNA is TGTGCCAGCAATCGCTATGGCTACACCTTC. Its protein reads: CASNRYGYTF.